Sequencing of this TCR beta chain was carried out in a study of early T cells in non-severe SARS-CoV-2 infection. Whole-study context: With bulk RNA from unsorted whole blood as input, sequencing yielded unpaired chains. Notes on the study in general: Using VDJdb, the matching emphasized anti-spike CD8 responses while missing private and CD4 specificities.

CDR3 size: 15 residues. Trimming took off 0 bases at V and 2 bases at J, with 10 bases between the two ends. Germline V gene sequence: CDR1 SEHNR, CDR2 FQNEAQ (reference sequence). As to this clonotype: Its antigen is not known.

The protocol attached unique molecular identifiers to individual cDNA molecules. TCRdb used MiXCR to reprocess the 5' RACE reads, holding one entry per CDR3 protein. The sample contains under 20,000 distinct CDR3 sequences, about 4% of which appear only once. The sequence was obtained from an adult who was a healthcare worker with PCR-confirmed SARS-CoV-2 infection or an uninfected control (not recorded which). Sequenced: whole blood. The chain uses TRBV7-9 and TRBJ1-1; D uncertain. The CDR3 nucleotides are TGTGCCAGCAGCTTAGCGGCGGGCGGCAACACTGAAGCTTTCTTT. Protein product: CASSLAAGGNTEAFF.